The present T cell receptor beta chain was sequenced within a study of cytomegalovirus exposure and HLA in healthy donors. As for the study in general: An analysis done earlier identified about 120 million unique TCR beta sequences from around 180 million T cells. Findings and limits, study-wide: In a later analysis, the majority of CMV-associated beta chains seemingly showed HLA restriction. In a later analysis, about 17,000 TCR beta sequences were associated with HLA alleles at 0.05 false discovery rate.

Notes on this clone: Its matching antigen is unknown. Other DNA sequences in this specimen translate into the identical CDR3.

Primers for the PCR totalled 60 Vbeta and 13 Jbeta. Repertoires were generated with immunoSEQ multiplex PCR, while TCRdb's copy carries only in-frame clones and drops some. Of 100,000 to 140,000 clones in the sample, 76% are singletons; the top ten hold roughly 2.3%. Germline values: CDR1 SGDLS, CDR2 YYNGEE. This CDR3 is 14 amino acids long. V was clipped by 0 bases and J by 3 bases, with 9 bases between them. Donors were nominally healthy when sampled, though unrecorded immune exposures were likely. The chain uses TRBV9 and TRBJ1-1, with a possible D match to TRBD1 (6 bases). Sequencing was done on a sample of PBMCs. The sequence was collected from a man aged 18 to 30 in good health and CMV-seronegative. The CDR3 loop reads CASSVAGADTEAFF. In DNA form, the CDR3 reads TGTGCCAGCAGCGTAGCAGGGGCTGACACTGAAGCTTTCTTT.